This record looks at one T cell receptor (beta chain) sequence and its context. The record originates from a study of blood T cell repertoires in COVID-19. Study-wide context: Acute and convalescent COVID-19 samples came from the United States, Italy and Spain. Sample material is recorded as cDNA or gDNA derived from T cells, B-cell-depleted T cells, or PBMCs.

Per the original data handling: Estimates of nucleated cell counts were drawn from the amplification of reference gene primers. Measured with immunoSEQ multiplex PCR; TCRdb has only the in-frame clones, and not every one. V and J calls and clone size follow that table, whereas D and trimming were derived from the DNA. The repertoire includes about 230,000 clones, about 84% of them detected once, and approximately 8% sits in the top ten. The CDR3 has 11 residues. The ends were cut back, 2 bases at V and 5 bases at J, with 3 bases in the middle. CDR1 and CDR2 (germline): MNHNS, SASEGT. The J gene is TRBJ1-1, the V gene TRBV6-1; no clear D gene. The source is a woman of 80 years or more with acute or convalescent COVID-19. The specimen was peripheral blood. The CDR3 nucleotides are TGTGCCAGCAGTGAACATACTGAAGCTTTCTTT. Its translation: CASSEHTEAFF.